These T cell receptor beta chains were read from a single sample in a study of PD-L1 blockade in urothelial cancer. The method was immunoSEQ multiplex PCR; TCRdb's version includes in-frame clones alone and lacks a portion of them. The sample records 85,000 to 90,000 clones, about 83% being singletons. Sequencing was performed on PBMCs, taken around atezolizumab (anti-PD-L1) treatment. These receptors originate from a man between 60 and 70 years old with urothelial cancer. The CDR3 runs from the conserved cysteine through the conserved F or W. The D gene is left open where the match is weak. Not every row has a clone size; where given, it reads once, few, many or a size class.

>TRBV19|TRBJ1-5|.|.
CASSIGVQYSNQPQHF
TGTGCCAGTAGTATTGGAGTTCAATATAGCAATCAGCCCCAGCATTTT
>TRBV7-9|TRBJ2-1|.|TRBD2
CASSFSGTSGVNEQFF
TGTGCCAGCAGCTTCTCCGGGACTAGCGGGGTTAATGAGCAGTTCTTC
>TRBV5-1|TRBJ2-2|.|.
CASSLERVDTGELFF
TGCGCCAGCAGCTTGGAGCGCGTGGACACCGGGGAGCTGTTTTTT
>TRBV7-9|TRBJ1-1|.|.
CASTFLGVSEAFF
TGTGCCAGCACCTTCTTGGGAGTATCTGAAGCTTTCTTT
>TRBV6-5|TRBJ1-1|few|TRBD1
CASSGLGTASEAFF
TGTGCCAGCAGTGGCCTTGGGACAGCGAGTGAAGCTTTCTTT
>TRBV5-1|TRBJ2-2|.|TRBD1
CASRGQGATGELFF
TGCGCCAGCAGGGGACAGGGGGCAACCGGGGAGCTGTTTTTT
>TRBV11-1|TRBJ1-4|.|.
CASSPAGRTGDEKLFF
TGTGCCAGCAGCCCCGCCGGTCGCACCGGGGATGAAAAACTGTTTTTT
>TRBV7-7|TRBJ2-1|.|.
CASSPTTTVPYNEQFF
TGTGCTAGCAGCCCGACTACTACAGTCCCCTACAATGAGCAGTTCTTC
>TRBV7-2|TRBJ1-3|.|.
CASSSGISGNTIYF
TGTGCCAGCAGCTCGGGGATCTCTGGAAACACCATATATTTT
>TRBV5-1|TRBJ2-2|.|.
CASSLVLWGHGELFF
TGCGCCAGCAGCTTGGTTTTGTGGGGGCACGGGGAGCTGTTTTTT
>TRBV11-2|TRBJ2-1|.|.
CASSLFRGSLNNEQFF
TGTGCCAGCAGCTTATTCCGGGGGAGTCTTAACAATGAGCAGTTCTTC
>TRBV5-4|TRBJ1-1|once|TRBD1
CASSSGQGENTEAFF
TGTGCCAGCAGCTCGGGACAGGGCGAGAACACTGAAGCTTTCTTT
>TRBV21-1|TRBJ2-7|.|.
CASSSKRGQGPPYNYYEQYF
TGTGCCAGCAGCTCTAAAAGGGGACAGGGGCCCCCCTACAATTACTACGAGCAGTACTTC
>TRBV27|TRBJ2-7|.|TRBD1
CASSLRTGGYEQYF
TGTGCCAGCAGTTTAAGGACAGGCGGTTACGAGCAGTACTTC
>TRBV27|TRBJ2-7|.|TRBD2
CASSLVAGRGEQYF
TGTGCCAGCAGTTTAGTAGCGGGGCGGGGAGAGCAGTACTTC
>TRBV2|TRBJ2-5|once|TRBD2
CASSDAGGPQETQYF
TGTGCCAGCAGTGATGCGGGGGGGCCCCAAGAGACCCAGTACTTC
>TRBV4-1|TRBJ2-1|.|.
CASSQERATVEEQFF
TGCGCCAGCAGCCAAGAGCGAGCGACAGTCGAGGAGCAGTTCTTC